The clone carrying this T cell receptor (beta chain) was observed a handful of times. The antigen remains undetermined. These data come from a study of T cell repertoires in cytomegalovirus infection. Whole-study context: CMV infection together with matching HLA type was indicated by public TCR beta signatures.

V shed 0 bases, J shed 7 bases, and the junction held 9 bases outside the gene matches. CDR1 and CDR2 from the germline V gene are DFQATT and SNEGSKA (reference sequence). This CDR3 is built from 16 residues. Study-wide results and limits: Clonotype analysis showed dominance of the ex vivo response by HLA-C-restricted CMV-specific TCR beta clonotypes. People with CMV and the relevant HLA were identified by cumulative public TCR beta family frequency.

TCRdb re-derived calls from the reads in MiXCR, one entry per CDR3 protein. The repertoire consists of 400,000 to 600,000 distinct CDR3 sequences, with under 55% occurring once and the leading ten covering 40% to 50%. This chain connects TRBV20-1 to TRBJ1-5; 10 nucleotides align to TRBD1. The receptor's source is a human donor in good health (CMV status not recorded). Some clones in this sample may be carry-over from other donors' samples. Sample: cultured PBMCs, taken from culture after CMV antigen stimulation. CDR3 sequence (DNA): TGCAGTGCTAGAGATCGGCGGACAGGGGGTCACCAGCCCCAGCATTTT. Residues: CSARDRRTGGHQPQHF.